Following are 2 T cell receptor beta chains from one sample sequenced in a study of OX40 agonist ivuxolimab in advanced cancers. Clones were sequenced by immunoSEQ multiplex PCR, and TCRdb holds only the in-frame ones, with some missing. The sample holds 55,000 to 80,000 clones, roughly 88% seen once. The source material was CD4+ or CD8+ T cells sorted from blood, sampled in a trial of the OX40 agonist ivuxolimab. The origin of the receptors is an adult with an advanced solid tumor such as melanoma, head and neck, liver or kidney cancer.

CDR3 sequence: CASSPQQRNNEKLFF. CDR3 DNA: TGTGCCAGCAGCCCTCAACAGCGAAATAATGAAAAACTGTTTTTT. V gene TRBV28 combines with J gene TRBJ1-4, with unresolved D. The CDR3 contains 15 residues. Trimming cost V 6 bases and J 4 bases, with 15 bases left between them. Per the germline V gene, CDR1 is MDHEN and CDR2 is SYDVKM.

The V and J genes are TRBV2 and TRBJ2-2; D remains unclear. Between the trimmed V and J ends, which lost 7 bases and 4 bases, there was a span of 13 bases. CDR1 is SNHLY, CDR2 FYNNEI, per germline. The CDR3 contains 14 residues. CDR3: CASMKTPSTGELFF. The CDR3 DNA is TGTGCCAGCATGAAGACCCCAAGCACCGGGGAGCTGTTTTTT.